Shown below are 14 T cell receptor beta chains from a single sample sequenced in a study of shared clonotypes between healthy human individuals. Generated by immunoSEQ multiplex PCR, the TCRdb table keeps only in-frame clones and is missing some. The sample includes around 1.1 million clones, approximately 77% of them seen just once. The sequenced sample was memory CD4+ T cells from PBMCs. The subset was: CD45RA-negative fraction. The receptors here all came from a man aged 18 to 29 in good health. Some clones in this sample may be carry-over from other donors' samples.

This clone was detected once. The CDR3, as DNA: TGCGCCAGCAGCCAAGCAATGCGCACCGGGACAGTCAATCAGCCCCAGCATTTT. Its protein is CASSQAMRTGTVNQPQHF. The gene calls are TRBV4-1 and TRBJ1-5; 7 bases line up with TRBD1. Losses at the gene ends were 1 base for V and 3 bases for J; bases not matched to a gene: 12. Germline V CDR1 and CDR2: MGHRA, YSYEKL. The CDR3 is 18 amino acids.

This clone has only a few counts. V and J are TRBV9 and TRBJ1-2; 7 bases fit TRBD1. Germline V gene sequence: CDR1 SGDLS, CDR2 YYNGEE. J lost 4 bases, V lost 4 bases, and 13 bases had no gene match. The CDR3 covers 16 residues. The CDR3 region has the DNA TGTGCCAGCAGCCCACACTTGGAGGGGGCGGGCTATGGCTACACCTTC. This gives the protein CASSPHLEGAGYGYTF. The full variable domain, rest sourced from reference TRBV9 and TRBJ1-2, is DSGVTQTPKHLITATGQRVTLRCSPRSGDLSVYWYQQSLDQGLQFLIQYYNGEERAKGNILERFSAQQFPDLHSELNLSSLELGDSALYFCASSPHLEGAGYGYTFGSGTRLTVV.

The V call is TRBV28, the J call TRBJ2-5; TRBD2 is a possible D gene (6 bases). The length of the CDR3 is 14 residues. Per germline, CDR1 MDHEN and CDR2 SYDVKM. The germline V and J ends were trimmed by 5 bases and 1 base, with 11 bases remaining between them. The CDR3 loop is CASSPAGIQETQYF. CDR3 in DNA: TGTGCCAGCAGTCCAGCGGGCATCCAAGAGACCCAGTACTTC.

This clone was counted at least ten times. CDR3 bases: TGTGCCAGCAGCCCCAATAGAATGAACACTGAAGCTTTCTTT. It specifies CASSPNRMNTEAFF. This chain connects TRBV5-6 to TRBJ1-1; no firm D call. Trimming shortened V by 4 bases and J by 0 bases, and 10 bases separated the two germline ends. The CDR3 is 14 amino acids. From germline, CDR1 is SGHDT and CDR2 YYEEEE.

This clone was seen a single time. This specimen includes other DNA sequences encoding the same CDR3. The V call is TRBV27, the J call TRBJ2-3, with 11 bases identical to TRBD1. The germline gives CDR1 MNHEY, CDR2 SMNVEV (reference sequence). The CDR3 length is 14 residues. The V gene end was trimmed by 5 bases and the J gene end by 6 bases; junction bases not matched to a gene: 4. CDR3 region: CASSRTGGPDTQYF. The CDR3 DNA reads TGTGCCAGCAGTCGGACAGGGGGCCCGGATACGCAGTATTTT.

This clone was seen only a few times. The rearrangement uses TRBV10-3 and TRBJ1-2; the D gene is possibly TRBD1 (6 bases). The length of the CDR3 is 13 residues. V was cut by 6 bases and J by 1 base, with 9 bases left in between. Germline V lookup: CDR1 ENHRY, CDR2 SYGVKD. CDR3 protein: CAISPDSNYGYTF. In nucleotides, the CDR3 is TGTGCCATCAGCCCGGACAGTAACTATGGCTACACCTTC.

Comment on this clone: It differs at one base from a far larger clone, so likely a read error. V is TRBV29-1 and J is TRBJ1-1; 7 positions agree with TRBD1. Germline V gene lookup returns CDR1 SQVTM and CDR2 ANQGSEA. The CDR3 sequence is 12 residues long. The CDR3 reads CSGGQQNTKAFF. CDR3 in DNA: TGCAGCGGGGGACAGCAGAACACTAAAGCTTTCTTT.

J is TRBJ2-5 and V is TRBV5-1; 9 bases match TRBD2. The CDR3 length is 13 residues. V was pared by 5 bases and J by 3 bases, with 2 bases of the junction left unmatched. Germline V lookup: CDR1 SGHRS, CDR2 YFSETQ. The CDR3 loop reads CASRASGEETQYF. CDR3 bases: TGCGCCAGCAGAGCTAGCGGGGAAGAGACCCAGTACTTC.

The V and J genes are TRBV5-4 and TRBJ2-7; D perhaps matches TRBD1 (5 bases). Trimming removed 4 bases from V and 3 bases from J, with 17 bases in between. This CDR3 is built from 15 residues. The germline gives CDR1 SGHNT, CDR2 YYREEE (reference sequence). CDR3 nucleotides: TGTGCCAGCAGCCAGATCGACAGTTACAGCTACGAGCAGTACTTC. Its translation is CASSQIDSYSYEQYF.

This chain links TRBV10-3 with TRBJ2-2; D uncertain. V was cut by 3 bases and J by 2 bases, with 1 base left in between. Germline V lookup: CDR1 ENHRY, CDR2 SYGVKD. This CDR3 spans 12 amino acids. CDR3 sequence (DNA): TGTGCCATCAGTGATAACACCGGGGAGCTGTTTTTT. It specifies CAISDNTGELFF.

The chain couples TRBV5-4 to TRBJ2-7, with TRBD2 identical over 8 bases. The J segment lost 2 bases and the V segment lost 2 bases, leaving 6 bases of the junction unmatched. The CDR3 spans 15 residues. Germline assignment: CDR1 SGHNT and CDR2 YYREEE (reference sequence). In DNA form, the CDR3 reads TGTGCCAGCAGCTTCTCTAGCGGGCCTACCTACGAGCAGTACTTC. This gives the protein CASSFSSGPTYEQYF.

V usage is TRBV7-3 and J usage is TRBJ2-7, with 8 bases matching TRBD2. Germline assignment: CDR1 SGHTA and CDR2 FQGTGA. This CDR3 has 14 residues. V lost 5 bases, J lost 9 bases, and 12 bases stayed unmatched. The CDR3 is CASSQSTREDAQYF. In nucleotides, the CDR3 is TGTGCCAGCAGCCAATCAACGCGGGAGGACGCGCAGTACTTC.

This chain's CDR3 is CASSLKGSGPPAGYF. CDR3 bases: TGTGCCAGCAGCCTCAAGGGTAGCGGGCCCCCAGCGGGGTACTTC. The chain is built from TRBV13 and TRBJ2-5; 7 nucleotides line up with TRBD2. CDR1 is PRHDT and CDR2 is FYEKMQ in the germline V gene (reference sequence). V shed 5 bases and J 13 bases; nucleotides not matched to a gene: 19. The CDR3 sequence is 15 residues long. Full variable domain (missing parts from reference TRBV13 and TRBJ2-5): AAGVIQSPRHLIKEKRETATLKCYPIPRHDTVYWYQQGPGQDPQFLISFYEKMQSDKGSIPDRFSAQQFSDYHSELNMSSLELGDSALYFCASSLKGSGPPAGYFGPGTRLLVL.

This clone was observed a handful of times. This chain joins TRBV11-2 and TRBJ2-4; possibly TRBD2 for D (5 bases). The CDR3 is 13 residues long. The V gene's germline CDR1 is SGHAT and CDR2 FQNNGV. Trimming removed 5 bases from V and 0 bases from J, with 5 bases in between. In DNA, the CDR3 is TGTGCCAGCAGCGGAGGAGCCAAAAACATTCAGTACTTC. Translated: CASSGGAKNIQYF.